What follows are 15 T cell receptor beta chains derived from one specimen sequenced in a study of molecular identifiers for immune sequencing clone quantification. TCRdb reprocessed the PCR reads with MiXCR, giving one entry per CDR3 protein. The data hold over 85,000 distinct CDR3 sequences, with 30% to 45% observed a single time. Sequenced material: naive CD8+ T cells from blood, with Jurkat cell RNA spiked in. Noted subset: FACS-sorted CD8+CD4-CCR7+CD45RA+ naive T cells. Source of these receptors: a human donor in good health. Some libraries in this study had Jurkat cell RNA spiked in.

The chain employs TRBV3-1 and TRBJ2-7; 8 nucleotides match TRBD2. V gave up 0 bases and J gave up 3 bases; unmatched junction bases: 7. The CDR3 is 16 residues long. Per the germline V gene, CDR1 is LGHDT and CDR2 is YNNKEL (reference sequence). CDR3 DNA sequence: TGTGCCAGCAGCCAAGATCAGACTAGCGTCAACTACGAGCAGTACTTC. It is translated as CASSQDQTSVNYEQYF.

The CDR3 coding sequence is TGTGCCAGCAGCCCTTACGGAGAGACCCAGTACTTC. It translates to CASSPYGETQYF. The chain couples TRBV7-7 to TRBJ2-5, with unresolved D. CDR1 SSHAT and CDR2 FNYEAQ come from the germline V gene (reference sequence). V was pared by 5 bases and J by 4 bases, with 8 bases between. The CDR3 has 12 residues.

This clonotype occurred a few times. V usage is TRBV19 and J usage is TRBJ1-5; no definite D call. The ends were cut back, 7 bases at V and 4 bases at J, with 14 bases in the middle. This CDR3 has 14 residues. Germline CDR1 reads LNHDA; CDR2 reads SQIVND (reference sequence). The CDR3 is CASKMGRSNQPQHF. CDR3 nucleotides: TGTGCCAGTAAAATGGGCAGGTCGAATCAGCCCCAGCATTTT.

This clonotype came up a few times. The V and J genes are TRBV28 and TRBJ1-5; 12 bases align to TRBD1. Unmatched junction bases numbered 10, after V lost 5 bases and J lost 5 bases. CDR1 MDHEN and CDR2 SYDVKM come from the germline V gene. The CDR3 length is 17 residues. The CDR3 region has the DNA TGTGCCAGCAGTGACCCGGGACAGGGGGCTAGAGATCAGCCCCAGCATTTT. Translated, it gives CASSDPGQGARDQPQHF.

This clonotype occurred many times. The chain carries TRBV28 and TRBJ2-1; D remains unclear. Looked up from germline, CDR1 is MDHEN and CDR2 is SYDVKM. The CDR3 is 14 amino acids. Trimming stripped 2 bases from V and 9 bases from J, with 14 bases between. Written as DNA, the CDR3 is TGTGCCAGCAGTTTAAGTAGGCCGAACGGTGAGCAGTTCTTC. Its protein product is CASSLSRPNGEQFF.

Comments on this clonotype: The conserved phenylalanine or tryptophan normally closing the CDR3 is absent here, so this likely arose from a read error. The chain carries TRBV27 and TRBJ2-3, with D possibly TRBD2 on 6 matching bases. V was cut by 5 bases and J by 4 bases, with 13 bases left in between. The germline gives CDR1 MNHEY, CDR2 SMNVEV (reference sequence). The CDR3 sequence is 14 residues long. The CDR3 DNA reads TGTGCCAGCAGTCCCCAGACTAGATCAGATACGCAGTATCTT. Residues: CASSPQTRSDTQYL.

Remarks on this clonotype: A much larger clone lies a single base off, so this may be a read error. The rearrangement links TRBV4-2 to TRBJ1-5; no clear D. In germline, CDR1 is LGHNA, CDR2 YNFKEQ. Between the trimmed V and J ends, which lost 4 bases and 0 bases, there was a span of 4 bases. CDR3 length equals 13 residues. The DNA of the CDR3 is TGTGCCAGCAGCCCTAATAGCAATCAGCCCCAGCATTTT. Amino acids: CASSPNSNQPQHF.

The J gene is TRBJ2-3, the V gene TRBV7-8; 7 bases fit TRBD2. Trimming at V came to 4 bases and at J to 0 bases, leaving 13 bases not matched to a gene. The CDR3 is 18 residues long. Germline CDR1 is SGHVS and CDR2 is FQNEAQ. The CDR3 DNA is TGTGCCAGCAGCTCACCCGGGACTAATGGGGCTAGCACAGATACGCAGTATTTT. It codes for CASSSPGTNGASTDTQYF.

This clonotype was recorded at least ten times. The chain couples TRBV28 to TRBJ2-5; TRBD1 might be the D (7 bases). The germline V and J ends were trimmed by 5 bases and 3 bases, with 10 bases remaining between them. The CDR3 has 13 residues. The germline CDR1 and CDR2 sequences are MDHEN and SYDVKM. The CDR3 bases are TGTGCCAGCAGTAGCAGGGGGGAAGAGACCCAGTACTTC. This translates into CASSSRGEETQYF.

This clonotype was counted ten times or more. CDR3 loop: CASSGQGLTDTQYF. The CDR3 DNA reads as TGTGCCAGCAGCGGACAGGGGCTCACAGATACGCAGTATTTT. The chain links TRBV7-9 to TRBJ2-3; TRBD1 matches at 9 bases. CDR1 is SEHNR, CDR2 FQNEAQ, per germline (reference sequence). V lost 5 bases, J lost 2 bases, and 2 bases stayed unmatched. The CDR3 has 14 amino acids.

This clonotype was picked up many times. The chain uses TRBV5-1 and TRBJ2-3, with TRBD2 identical over 7 bases. Germline V gene lookup returns CDR1 SGHRS and CDR2 YFSETQ. This CDR3 is built from 15 residues. The trim removed 0 bases at V and 2 bases at J, leaving 3 bases unmatched. The CDR3 spells CASSLGLADTDTQYF. CDR3 nucleotides: TGCGCCAGCAGCTTGGGTCTAGCGGACACAGATACGCAGTATTTT. The whole variable domain, remainder taken from reference TRBV5-1 and TRBJ2-3, is KAGVTQTPRYLIKTRGQQVTLSCSPISGHRSVSWYQQTPGQGLQFLFEYFSETQRNKGNFPGRFSGRQFSNSRSEMNVSTLELGDSALYLCASSLGLADTDTQYFGPGTRLTVL.

The CDR3 nucleotides are TGTGCCAGCAGTTACTCGAACATAGGCAGTCCGTTCTGGGAGCTGTTTTTT. Its translation: CASSYSNIGSPFWELFF. The chain is built from TRBV6-2 or TRBV6-3 and TRBJ2-2; D is unclear. V lost 0 bases to trimming and J lost 9 bases, with 20 bases between them. CDR3 length: 17 amino acids. Germline-derived CDR1 and CDR2 are MNHEY and SVGEGT.

V and J are TRBV6-1 and TRBJ2-3; D remains ambiguous. From germline, CDR1 is MNHNS and CDR2 SASEGT. The V end was cut by 2 bases, the J end by 1 base, with 10 bases between. CDR3 length: 15 residues. The CDR3 spells CASSEWAGGTDTQYF. For the CDR3, the DNA is TGTGCCAGCAGTGAATGGGCAGGCGGCACAGATACGCAGTATTTT.

Points on this clonotype: Given a much more abundant clone one base away, this may be a read error. The chain employs TRBV27 and TRBJ1-5; TRBD1 is a possible D gene (5 bases). Germline V lookup: CDR1 MNHEY, CDR2 SMNVEV (reference sequence). The CDR3 is 13 amino acids. CDR3: CATRDTANQPRHF. CDR3 DNA: TGTGCCACCAGGGATACGGCAAATCAGCCCCGGCATTTT.

The chain employs TRBV28 and TRBJ2-7; tentatively, D is TRBD2 (6 bases). Germline V CDR1 and CDR2: MDHEN, SYDVKM. The CDR3 length is 15 residues. The ends were cut back, 5 bases at V and 2 bases at J, with 16 bases in the middle. The chain's CDR3 is CASSLGTGVPYEQYF. The CDR3 DNA reads as TGTGCCAGCAGTCTCGGGACTGGTGTTCCCTACGAGCAGTACTTC.